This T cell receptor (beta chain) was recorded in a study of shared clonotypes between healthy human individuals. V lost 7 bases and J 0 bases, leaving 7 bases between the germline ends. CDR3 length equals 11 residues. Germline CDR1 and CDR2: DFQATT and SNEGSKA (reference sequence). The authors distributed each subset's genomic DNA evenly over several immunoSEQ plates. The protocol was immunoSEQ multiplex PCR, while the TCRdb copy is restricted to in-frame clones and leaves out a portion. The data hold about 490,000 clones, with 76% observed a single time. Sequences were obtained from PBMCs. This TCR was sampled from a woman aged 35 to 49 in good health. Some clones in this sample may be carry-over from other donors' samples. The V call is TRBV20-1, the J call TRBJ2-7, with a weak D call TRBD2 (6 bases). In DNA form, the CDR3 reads TGCAGTGGGACTACCTCCTACGAGCAGTACTTC. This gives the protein CSGTTSYEQYF.